A single sample is the source of the 17 T cell receptor beta chains below, sequenced in a study of blood T cell repertoires in COVID-19. Sequencing was performed with immunoSEQ multiplex PCR; in TCRdb, only in-frame clones are kept and a portion is missing. The sample shows about 73,000 clones, about 86% of them seen only once. The source material was peripheral blood. These receptors all come from a human donor in a cohort sampled during active COVID-19.

CDR3 sequence (DNA): TGCGCCAGCAGCCAAGATGCGGGGGCTGACGAGCAGTACTTC. Amino acid sequence: CASSQDAGADEQYF. V gene TRBV4-3 combines with J gene TRBJ2-7; TRBD2 might be the D (7 bases). Germline assignment: CDR1 LGHNA and CDR2 YSLEER. This CDR3 has 14 amino acids. V lost 0 bases, J lost 5 bases, and 11 bases lay in between.

This CDR3 is CASSLDGYSYEQYF. Written as DNA, the CDR3 is TGCGCCAGCAGCTTGGACGGGTACTCCTACGAGCAGTACTTC. The chain has TRBV5-1 and TRBJ2-7; D remains ambiguous. CDR1 is SGHRS, CDR2 YFSETQ, per germline. The CDR3 has 14 amino acids. V was clipped by 0 bases and J by 0 bases, with 7 bases between them.

The chain joins TRBV12-5 to TRBJ2-5; tentative D call: TRBD1 (5 bases). Looked up from germline, CDR1 is LGHNT and CDR2 is FRNRAP. Trimming cost V 2 bases and J 6 bases, with 10 bases left between them. The CDR3 length is 13 residues. In DNA form, the CDR3 reads TGTGCTAGTGGTTTGTCACAGGTACAGACCCAGTACTTC. As protein: CASGLSQVQTQYF.

The rearrangement joins TRBV7-9 to TRBJ2-7; 7 bases match TRBD2. After removal of 5 bases from V and 1 base from J, the junction contained 11 bases not matched to a gene. The germline gives CDR1 SEHNR, CDR2 FQNEAQ (reference sequence). The CDR3 is 16 residues long. DNA of the CDR3: TGTGCCAGCAGCCGAGGTGGTAGCGGGTTATCCTACGAGCAGTACTTC. The encoded protein is CASSRGGSGLSYEQYF.

The chain employs TRBV27 and TRBJ2-1, with D possibly matching TRBD2 (5 bases). The CDR3 is 16 amino acids. Germline V gene data show CDR1 as MNHEY and CDR2 as SMNVEV (reference sequence). V was shortened by 0 bases and J by 0 bases, with 9 bases between the two germline ends. This CDR3 reads CASSLSILASYNEQFF. The CDR3 bases are TGTGCCAGCAGTTTATCAATCCTAGCCTCCTACAATGAGCAGTTCTTC.

The V and J genes are TRBV28 and TRBJ2-1; D may be TRBD2 (6 bases). Trimming took off 10 bases at V and 4 bases at J, with 17 bases between the two ends. The CDR3 spans 14 residues. Germline lookup yields CDR1 MDHEN and CDR2 SYDVKM. CDR3 nucleotide sequence: TGTGCCACCTCCAGGGCGGGGACTTACAATGAGCAGTTCTTC. Translating it yields CATSRAGTYNEQFF.

The chain employs TRBV4-2 and TRBJ2-7; TRBD1 agrees at 7 bases. The germline V gene encodes CDR1 LGHNA and CDR2 YNFKEQ. After removal of 1 base from V and 2 bases from J, the junction contained 5 bases not matched to a gene. This CDR3 spans 15 amino acids. The CDR3 region has the DNA TGTGCCAGCAGCCAAGCGTGGACAGGCGCCTACGAGCAGTACTTC. Its translation is CASSQAWTGAYEQYF.

This rearrangement joins TRBV6-5 to TRBJ1-5, with 8 bases aligning to TRBD1. J was trimmed by 5 bases and V by 5 bases; bases with no gene match: 5. The V gene's germline CDR1 is MNHEY and CDR2 SVGAGI. This CDR3 contains 14 residues. CDR3 in amino acids: CASSTGQGYQPQHF. CDR3 nucleotides: TGTGCCAGCAGTACCGGACAGGGTTATCAGCCCCAGCATTTT.

V usage is TRBV7-9 and J usage is TRBJ2-5; TRBD2 matches at 7 bases. The ends lost 5 bases at V and 2 bases at J; junction bases unmatched: 8. CDR1 SEHNR and CDR2 FQNEAQ come from the germline V gene (reference sequence). CDR3 size: 15 residues. Written as DNA, the CDR3 is TGTGCCAGCAGCCTAGGGGAGGGTCGGCAAGAGACCCAGTACTTC. It encodes CASSLGEGRQETQYF. The full variable domain, in which reference TRBV7-9 and TRBJ2-5 provide the parts outside the CDR3, is DTGVSQNPRHKITKRGQNVTFRCDPISEHNRLYWYRQTLGQGPEFLTYFQNEAQLEKSRLLSDRFSAERPKGSFSTLEIQRTEQGDSAMYLCASSLGEGRQETQYFGPGTRLLVL.

The rearrangement uses TRBV3-1 (or the pseudogene TRBV3-2) and TRBJ2-3; 12 nucleotides align to TRBD2. Germline CDR1 and CDR2: LGHDT and YNNKEL (reference sequence). The CDR3 covers 18 residues. J gave up 4 bases and V 0 bases, and 8 bases lay outside the gene matches. The CDR3 DNA is TGTGCCAGCAGCCAAGATGGGCTAGCGGGGGGGCCGTCAGATACGCAGTATTTT. Its translation: CASSQDGLAGGPSDTQYF.

The V gene is TRBV18, the J gene TRBJ1-3, with 7 bases aligning to TRBD1. Per the germline V gene, CDR1 is KGHSH and CDR2 is LQKENI. The CDR3 is 15 residues long. Losses at the gene ends were 4 bases for V and 4 bases for J; bases not matched to a gene: 7. CDR3 region: CASSRNTGDGNTIYF. In DNA, the CDR3 is TGTGCCAGCTCACGGAATACAGGGGACGGAAACACCATATATTTT.

This clone has a single count. This chain links TRBV28 with TRBJ1-4; D gene uncertain. V dropped 3 bases and J dropped 10 bases, with 9 bases sitting between them. The CDR3 runs 12 residues. Looked up from germline, CDR1 is MDHEN and CDR2 is SYDVKM. CDR3 DNA: TGTGCCAGCAGTTTTGGTCGGGGAAAACTGTTTTTT. Residues: CASSFGRGKLFF. Full variable domain (remainder filled in from reference TRBV28 and TRBJ1-4): DVKVTQSSRYLVKRTGEKVFLECVQDMDHENMFWYRQDPGLGLRLIYFSYDVKMKEKGDIPEGYSVSREKKERFSLILESASTNQTSMYLCASSFGRGKLFFGSGTQLSVL.

The sample holds one count of this clone. V and J are TRBV20-1 and TRBJ2-5, with a tentative D call TRBD1 (5 bases). Trimming stripped 6 bases from V and 5 bases from J, with 10 bases between. The CDR3 has 11 residues. Per the germline V gene, CDR1 is DFQATT and CDR2 is SNEGSKA (reference sequence). The CDR3 nucleotides read TGCAGTGCGACAGCTCCGGAGACCCAGTACTTC. It specifies CSATAPETQYF.

The count of this clone is one. The gene calls are TRBV7-2 and TRBJ1-2; D unclear. The CDR3 length is 14 residues. Deletions cut 1 base from V and 8 bases from J, with 14 bases between. The V gene's germline CDR1 is SGHTA and CDR2 FQGNSA. CDR3 DNA sequence: TGTGCCAGCAGCTTAGATGGAGGGAGAGGCGGCTACACCTTC. Translation gives CASSLDGGRGGYTF. The whole variable domain, filled in from reference TRBV7-2 and TRBJ1-2, reads GAGVSQSPSNKVTEKGKDVELRCDPISGHTALYWYRQSLGQGLEFLIYFQGNSAPDKSGLPSDRFSAERTGGSVSTLTIQRTQQEDSAVYLCASSLDGGRGGYTFGSGTRLTVV.

The rearrangement links TRBV3-1 (or the pseudogene TRBV3-2) to TRBJ2-5; a weak D match, TRBD2 (5 bases). V gave up 6 bases and J gave up 2 bases, with 13 bases separating them. The germline gives CDR1 LGHDT, CDR2 YNNKEL (reference sequence). The CDR3 covers 14 residues. The DNA of the CDR3 is TGTGCCAGCAGAATGGGAGCGGCTCAAGAGACCCAGTACTTC. Its protein is CASRMGAAQETQYF.

J is TRBJ1-4 and V is TRBV7-2, with 9 positions matching TRBD1. CDR3 length equals 15 residues. The germline V gene has CDR1 SGHTA and CDR2 FQGNSA. Losses at the gene ends were 2 bases for V and 7 bases for J; bases not matched to a gene: 5. CDR3 amino acids: CASSLPTGGSEKLFF. Here the CDR3 DNA reads TGTGCCAGCAGCTTACCGACAGGGGGGAGTGAAAAACTGTTTTTT. The full variable domain, in which reference TRBV7-2 and TRBJ1-4 provide the parts outside the CDR3, is GAGVSQSPSNKVTEKGKDVELRCDPISGHTALYWYRQSLGQGLEFLIYFQGNSAPDKSGLPSDRFSAERTGGSVSTLTIQRTQQEDSAVYLCASSLPTGGSEKLFFGSGTQLSVL.

The chain is built from TRBV9 and TRBJ2-1; 10 positions match TRBD2. V lost 0 bases to trimming and J lost 0 bases; unmatched junction nucleotides: 6. The germline gives CDR1 SGDLS, CDR2 YYNGEE. The CDR3 extends over 18 amino acids. The CDR3 is CASSVVAGGLSSYNEQFF. DNA for the CDR3: TGTGCCAGCAGCGTAGTAGCGGGGGGCCTTTCCTCCTACAATGAGCAGTTCTTC.